The entry that follows covers one T cell receptor beta chain sequence. Its antigen remains unidentified. The data were obtained in a study of cytomegalovirus exposure and HLA in healthy donors. Study-level points and caveats: The investigators catalogued 150 to 200 TCR beta chains as cytomegalovirus-associated. The study carried out a later analysis of TCR beta sequences. It associated some 17,000 of them with specific HLA alleles at a false discovery rate of 0.05.

Primers for the PCR totalled 60 Vbeta and 13 Jbeta. Data came from immunoSEQ multiplex PCR; TCRdb stores just in-frame clones and leaves some out. This sample has about 97,000 clones, with approximately 87% found just once. The sequenced sample consisted of PBMCs. The clonotype was recovered from a middle-aged man in good health and CMV-seronegative.

The CDR3 protein is CASSQSFRDTQYF. The CDR3 DNA reads TGCGCCAGCAGCCAATCCTTCCGGGATACGCAGTATTTT. The rearrangement uses TRBV4-1 and TRBJ2-3; D remains ambiguous. V dropped 2 bases and J dropped 6 bases, with 9 bases sitting between them. Germline CDR1 is MGHRA and CDR2 is YSYEKL. This CDR3 has 13 amino acids.